The entry below gives a single TCR beta chain sequence along with its context. These data come from a study of shared clonotypes between healthy human individuals. Across the whole study: CD4 naive cells filled three plates per donor, CD4 memory three, CD8 naive two and CD8 memory one.

The CDR3 consists of 13 residues. V shed 4 bases and J shed 3 bases, with 10 bases lying between them. CDR1 is SGDLS and CDR2 is YYNGEE in the germline V gene. Terminally differentiated effector memory CD45RA+ cells were left out of the naive CD8 fraction, which was CD45RO-negative and positively selected for CCR7. Method: immunoSEQ multiplex PCR; TCRdb's copy keeps in-frame clones and lacks some. The table includes about 2.2 million clones, roughly 95% detected once. The chain combines TRBV9 with TRBJ2-5; D not resolved. Sequenced input: naive CD8+ T cells from PBMCs. This clonotype was sampled from a man aged 18 to 30 in good health. Some clones in this sample may be carry-over from other donors' samples. The CDR3 sequence is CASSSPPEETQYF. As DNA, the CDR3 is TGTGCCAGCAGCTCACCCCCCGAAGAGACCCAGTACTTC.